These T cell receptor beta chains were read from a single sample in a study of molecular identifiers for immune sequencing clone quantification. TCRdb recomputed calls from the PCR reads with MiXCR, one row per CDR3 protein. This sample yields more than 95,000 distinct CDR3 sequences, of which approximately 24% are seen a single time; roughly 1% belongs to the top ten. The sample was naive CD8+ T cells from blood, with Jurkat cell RNA spiked in. The source of these receptors is a human donor in good health. Some libraries in this study had Jurkat cell RNA spiked in. The CDR3 runs from the conserved cysteine through the conserved F or W. A D gene is named only where the DNA matches it firmly. A row's size may be missing; if present it is once, few, many or a size class.

v_gene	j_gene	d_gene	abundance	CDR3nt	CDR3aa
TRBV12-3/TRBV12-4	TRBJ2-5	TRBD1	few	TGTGCCAGCAGTGGGGACAGGCTCCCGCCTAGGCCCACGTACCAAGAGACCCAGTACTTC	CASSGDRLPPRPTYQETQYF
TRBV27	TRBJ2-2	NA	many	TGTGCCAGCAGGGGGGAGACTTATAACACCGGGGAGCTGTTTTTT	CASRGETYNTGELFF
TRBV5-6	TRBJ1-2	NA	NA	TGTGCCAGCAGCATCTCCCAGGCGACAGCCTATGGCTACACCTTC	CASSISQATAYGYTF
TRBV24-1	TRBJ2-1	TRBD2	NA	TGTGCCACCAGTGATCCGGGGGGGGTTGAGCAGTTCTTC	CATSDPGGVEQFF
TRBV7-9	TRBJ2-7	NA	many	TGTGCCAGCAGCTTGCACCTTTACGAGCAGTACTTC	CASSLHLYEQYF
TRBV7-8	TRBJ2-7	TRBD1	once	TGTGCCAGCAGCTTAGCGGGACAGGCCTTCTACGAGCAGTACTTC	CASSLAGQAFYEQYF
TRBV4-3	TRBJ2-5	TRBD2	many	TGCGCCAGCAGCCAAGATCCCAGCGGGGGAGAGACCCAGTACTTC	CASSQDPSGGETQYF
TRBV7-9	TRBJ1-1	NA	many	TGTGCCAGCTCCCGAAGTGGGGTTAAGAACACTGAAGCTTTCTTT	CASSRSGVKNTEAFF
TRBV6-1	TRBJ1-4	TRBD1	many	TGTGCCAGCAGTGTATACAGGGGTATAACTAATGAAAAACTGTTTTTT	CASSVYRGITNEKLFF
TRBV12-3/TRBV12-4	TRBJ2-4	NA	many	TGTGCCAGCAGTTTAGGGGCTCGGCGTGACATTCAGTACTTC	CASSLGARRDIQYF
TRBV7-2	TRBJ2-3	TRBD2	many	TGTGCCAGCAGCTGGGGCGGTGGAGCGGGATCCCCAGGAACGCAGTATTTT	CASSWGGGAGSPGTQYF
TRBV7-9	TRBJ2-1	NA	once	TGTGCCAGCAGCTTAGTTCTCGGGGACAATAGTGAGCAGTTCTTC	CASSLVLGDNSEQFF
TRBV9	TRBJ1-3	NA	few	TGTGCCAGCAGCGCCCTACATAAATCGCCTGGAAACACCATATATTTT	CASSALHKSPGNTIYF
TRBV7-9	TRBJ2-7	NA	many	TGTGCCAGCAGCCGGCGGGACAGATTTCCCGACGAGCAGTACTTC	CASSRRDRFPDEQYF
TRBV7-9	TRBJ1-1	NA	many	TGTGCCAGCAGCTTAGTAGAGGGATTTAACACTGAAGCTTTCTTT	CASSLVEGFNTEAFF
TRBV14	TRBJ2-3	NA	few	TGTGCCAGCAGCCAAGATTTGCGTAGCACAGATACGCAGTATTTT	CASSQDLRSTDTQYF
TRBV7-9	TRBJ2-7	NA	few	TGTGCCAGCAGCTTAGCGATGGGGGTGGGAAATGGAAGCTACGAGCAGTACTTC	CASSLAMGVGNGSYEQYF
TRBV7-9	TRBJ2-3	NA	many	TGTGCCAGCAGCTCCAGTGATACGCAGTATTTT	CASSSSDTQYF
TRBV4-3	TRBJ2-3	NA	many	TGCGCCAGCAGCCGTCTTACGGGGGGCACAGATACGCAGTATTTT	CASSRLTGGTDTQYF
TRBV20-1	TRBJ2-1	TRBD2	NA	TGCAGTGCCGCAGGGGTACTAGCGGGTAAGGGTGATGAGCAGTTCTTC	CSAAGVLAGKGDEQFF
TRBV7-9	TRBJ2-3	TRBD1	many	TGTGCCAGCAGCTTAGCAACACAGGGGGGCAGCACAGATACGCAGTATTTT	CASSLATQGGSTDTQYF
TRBV5-1	TRBJ2-5	NA	many	TGCGCCAGCAGCGACTCACAGGCGCAGGGGACCCAGTACTTC	CASSDSQAQGTQYF
TRBV29-1	TRBJ2-2	TRBD1	many	TGCAGCGTAACCGGGACAGGGTTAGCCGGGGAGCTGTTTTTT	CSVTGTGLAGELFF
TRBV7-9	TRBJ1-4	TRBD1	many	TGTGCCAGCAGCTCCGGGACAGGGGATGAAAAACTGTTTTTT	CASSSGTGDEKLFF
TRBV4-3	TRBJ2-7	NA	few	TGCGCCAGCAGCCAAGATCCCCCGTCTGGGGGCCCCTACGAGCAGTACTTC	CASSQDPPSGGPYEQYF
TRBV12-3/TRBV12-4	TRBJ1-4	NA	NA	TGTGCCAGCAGCCTCGATGAAGGGCGAAAAAAACTGTTTTTT	CASSLDEGRKKLFF
TRBV19	TRBJ2-7	NA	few	TGTGCCAGTACCTCAGGGGACGGAAACTACGAGCAGTACTTC	CASTSGDGNYEQYF
TRBV29-1	TRBJ2-3	NA	many	TGCAGCGTTGCTGCAGATACGCAGTATTTT	CSVAADTQYF
TRBV6-6	TRBJ2-3	TRBD2	many	TGTGCCAGCAGGCAAGCACTAGCGGGAGTGTCAGATACGCAGTATTTT	CASRQALAGVSDTQYF
TRBV29-1	TRBJ2-4	NA	many	TGCAGCGCATGGGGCTCGAATGGGAACATTCAGTACTTC	CSAWGSNGNIQYF
TRBV7-2	TRBJ2-7	TRBD1	many	TGTGCCAGCAGCTCAACATACAGGGGCGAGCAGTACTTC	CASSSTYRGEQYF
TRBV12-3/TRBV12-4	TRBJ2-7	NA	many	TGTGCCAGCAGCGAGGGGTCAGTGGCGCGGTCCTACGAGCAGTACTTC	CASSEGSVARSYEQYF
TRBV27	TRBJ2-7	TRBD2	few	TGTGCCAGCAGTTTTGGACTAGCGGGAGTGCCCTACGAGCAGTACTTC	CASSFGLAGVPYEQYF
TRBV13	TRBJ1-1	NA	few	TGTGCCAGCAGCCCCCGGCGAGGCTTGGGAGGCACTGAAGCTTTCTTT	CASSPRRGLGGTEAFF
TRBV29-1	TRBJ1-1	TRBD1	many	TGCAGCGTCGCCGGGACAGGGACCGCTGAAGCTTTCTTT	CSVAGTGTAEAFF
TRBV27	TRBJ1-5	TRBD1	many	TGTGCCAGCAGTTTAGACAGGGGGCGTCAGCCCCAGCATTTT	CASSLDRGRQPQHF
TRBV3-1	TRBJ1-5	NA	many	TGTGCCAGCAGCCAAGAGGGTCCCGGGCAGAACCAGCCCCAGCATTTT	CASSQEGPGQNQPQHF
TRBV5-6	TRBJ2-3	TRBD1	many	TGTGCCAGCAGCCTGGGACAGGGGCCCACAGATACGCAGTATTTT	CASSLGQGPTDTQYF
TRBV27	TRBJ2-7	NA	many	TGTGCCAGCAGTTCCGGGGTGAGCTCCTACGAGCAGTACTTC	CASSSGVSSYEQYF
TRBV12-3/TRBV12-4	TRBJ1-1	NA	few	TGTGCCAGCAGCCTGCTGACCGGGGGAAACACTGAAGCTTTCTTT	CASSLLTGGNTEAFF
TRBV5-1	TRBJ2-7	NA	few	TGCGCCAGCAGCTTGCACCACTACGAGCAGTACTTC	CASSLHHYEQYF
TRBV7-9	TRBJ2-5	NA	many	TGTGCCAGCAGCTTATGGGCTCTGCAGGGCCAAGAGACCCAGTACTTC	CASSLWALQGQETQYF
TRBV25-1	TRBJ2-7	TRBD2	few	TGTGCCAGCAGTGAATGGGTAGCGGGAGGCAACTACGAGCAGTACTTC	CASSEWVAGGNYEQYF
TRBV7-9	TRBJ1-2	NA	many	TGTGCCAGCAGCCGTGCACAGGAATCTGGCTACACCTTC	CASSRAQESGYTF
TRBV6-2/TRBV6-3	TRBJ2-5	TRBD2	few	TGTGCCAGCAGTTATCCCCTAGCGGGAGTAAACCAAGAGACCCAGTACTTC	CASSYPLAGVNQETQYF
TRBV27	TRBJ2-7	NA	many	TGTGCCAGCAGTCTGGTTGCGGACTCCTACGAGCAGTACTTC	CASSLVADSYEQYF
TRBV27	TRBJ2-7	NA	many	TGTGCCAGCACATACAGGGGGGGGGCCTCCTACGAGCAGTACTTC	CASTYRGGASYEQYF
TRBV10-3	TRBJ1-1	NA	many	TGTGCCATCAGTGATACCGGACAGCTGAACACTGAAGCTTTCTTT	CAISDTGQLNTEAFF
TRBV5-1	TRBJ2-3	TRBD1	many	TGCGCCAGCAGCTTGTACAGGGGAGATACGCAGTATTTT	CASSLYRGDTQYF